The 11 T cell receptor beta chains below come from one sample, sequenced in a study of blood T cell repertoires in COVID-19. Measured with immunoSEQ multiplex PCR; TCRdb has only the in-frame clones, and not every one. The repertoire consists of roughly 100,000 clones, with roughly 80% occurring once and the leading ten covering 15% to 20%. The sequenced material came from peripheral blood. The receptors come from a woman aged 70-85 years with acute or convalescent COVID-19.

V is TRBV19 and J is TRBJ2-1, with 14 bases that match TRBD2. The CDR3 is 16 residues long. Unmatched junction bases numbered 3, after V lost 3 bases and J lost 5 bases. Germline CDR1 and CDR2: LNHDA and SQIVND (reference sequence). The CDR3: CASSIRTSGGNNEQFF. The CDR3 DNA follows: TGTGCCAGTAGTATCCGGACTAGCGGGGGGAACAATGAGCAGTTCTTC.

The chain has TRBV19 and TRBJ1-1; 10 bases agree with TRBD1. Trimming took 3 bases from V and 1 from J; bases not matched to a gene: 5. The CDR3 extends over 16 amino acids. Germline CDR1 is LNHDA and CDR2 is SQIVND (reference sequence). CDR3 loop: CASSMGQGLGNTEAFF. For the CDR3, the DNA is TGTGCCAGTAGTATGGGACAGGGGCTGGGGAACACTGAAGCTTTCTTT.

This rearrangement joins TRBV30 to TRBJ1-2; D ambiguous. This CDR3 contains 11 residues. The germline V gene has CDR1 GTSNPN and CDR2 SVGIG (reference sequence). The V and J ends lost 5 bases and 4 bases respectively, with 8 bases between them. The CDR3, as DNA: TGTGCCTGGGCGACTTCCTATGGCTACACCTTC. It is translated as CAWATSYGYTF.

V usage is TRBV20-1 and J usage is TRBJ2-3; weak D call: TRBD1 (6 bases). Trimming left V 3 bases short and J 4 bases short, with 17 bases between. The CDR3 sequence is 15 residues long. Germline CDR1 DFQATT, CDR2 SNEGSKA (reference sequence). The CDR3 sequence: CSASWGIGGPDTQYF. The CDR3 DNA follows: TGCAGTGCTAGTTGGGGGATAGGGGGACCAGATACGCAGTATTTT.

The chain couples TRBV19 to TRBJ1-6; D remains ambiguous. Germline loops: CDR1 LNHDA, CDR2 SQIVND (reference sequence). Trimming took off 1 base at V and 7 bases at J, with 14 bases between the two ends. There are 16 residues in the CDR3. The chain's CDR3 is CASSIGGRFTNSPLHF. The CDR3 region has the DNA TGTGCCAGTAGTATAGGCGGTCGGTTTACGAATTCACCCCTCCACTTT. The full variable domain, in which reference TRBV19 and TRBJ1-6 provide the parts outside the CDR3, is DGGITQSPKYLFRKEGQNVTLSCEQNLNHDAMYWYRQDPGQGLRLIYYSQIVNDFQKGDIAEGYSVSREKKESFPLTVTSAQKNPTAFYLCASSIGGRFTNSPLHFGNGTRLTVT.

V and J are TRBV18 and TRBJ1-1, with 8 bases lining up with TRBD1. The CDR3 extends over 15 amino acids. J lost 7 bases, V lost 6 bases, and 13 bases had no gene match. The germline gives CDR1 KGHSH, CDR2 LQKENI. The CDR3 DNA is TGTGCCAGCTCGCTTTTCCCGGGACAGGACCTTGAAGCTTTCTTT. It yields the protein CASSLFPGQDLEAFF.

This clone showed up just a few times. CDR3 sequence (DNA): TGTGCCAGCAGCCGGGGACAGGGGTCGAGACACGAGCAGTACTTC. Protein sequence: CASSRGQGSRHEQYF. The genes are TRBV5-8 and TRBJ2-7; 10 bases match TRBD1. The germline CDR1 and CDR2 sequences are SGHTS and YDEGEE. This CDR3 region has 15 residues. Losses at the gene ends were 4 bases for V and 5 bases for J; bases not matched to a gene: 9.

This chain uses TRBV28 with TRBJ1-6; D is uncertain. V gave up 7 bases and J gave up 5 bases, with 18 bases separating them. CDR3 length: 16 amino acids. Looked up from germline, CDR1 is MDHEN and CDR2 is SYDVKM. The chain's CDR3 is CASTGVGRENNSPLHF. For the CDR3, the DNA is TGTGCCAGCACCGGCGTGGGGAGGGAAAATAATTCACCCCTCCACTTT.

The sample holds one count of this clone. The rearrangement uses TRBV6-5 and TRBJ1-2; 8 nucleotides align to TRBD1. The CDR3 covers 14 residues. Germline V gene data show CDR1 as MNHEY and CDR2 as SVGAGI. Losses at the gene ends were 2 bases for V and 5 bases for J; bases not matched to a gene: 4. This chain's CDR3 is CASSYRTGSYGYTF. CDR3 DNA: TGTGCCAGCAGTTACCGGACAGGGAGTTATGGCTACACCTTC.

This chain joins TRBV12-3 or TRBV12-4 and TRBJ1-5; D is undetermined. The V gene lost 6 bases and the J gene lost 3 bases, with 9 bases spanning the gap. The CDR3 consists of 13 residues. Here the CDR3 DNA reads TGTGCCAGCAGCCACGGTACCAATCAGCCCCAGCATTTT. As protein: CASSHGTNQPQHF.

The J gene is TRBJ2-1, the V gene TRBV6-5; 10 bases match TRBD1. This CDR3 has 13 amino acids. Germline-derived CDR1 and CDR2 are MNHEY and SVGAGI. With 2 bases clipped from V and 15 bases from J, the junction kept 7 bases outside the gene matches. CDR3 coding DNA: TGTGCCAGCAGTTACACCCCCAGGGACAGGGGGTTCTTC. Protein sequence: CASSYTPRDRGFF.